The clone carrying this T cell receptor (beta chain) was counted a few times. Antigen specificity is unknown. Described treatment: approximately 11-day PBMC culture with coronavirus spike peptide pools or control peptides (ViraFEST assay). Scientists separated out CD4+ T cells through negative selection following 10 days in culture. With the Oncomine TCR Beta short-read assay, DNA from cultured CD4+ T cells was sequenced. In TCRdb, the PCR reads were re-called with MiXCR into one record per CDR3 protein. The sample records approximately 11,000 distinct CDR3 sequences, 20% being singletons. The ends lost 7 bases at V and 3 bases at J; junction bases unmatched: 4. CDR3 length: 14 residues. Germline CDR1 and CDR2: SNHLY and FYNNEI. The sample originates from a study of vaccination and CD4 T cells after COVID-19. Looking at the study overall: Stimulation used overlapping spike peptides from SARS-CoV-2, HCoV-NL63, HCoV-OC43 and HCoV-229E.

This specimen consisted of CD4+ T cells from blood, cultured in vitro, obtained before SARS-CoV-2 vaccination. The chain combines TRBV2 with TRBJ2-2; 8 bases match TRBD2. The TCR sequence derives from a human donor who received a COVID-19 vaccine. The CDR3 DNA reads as TGTGCCAGCACCGGGACTAGAGACACCGGGGAGCTGTTTTTT. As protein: CASTGTRDTGELFF.